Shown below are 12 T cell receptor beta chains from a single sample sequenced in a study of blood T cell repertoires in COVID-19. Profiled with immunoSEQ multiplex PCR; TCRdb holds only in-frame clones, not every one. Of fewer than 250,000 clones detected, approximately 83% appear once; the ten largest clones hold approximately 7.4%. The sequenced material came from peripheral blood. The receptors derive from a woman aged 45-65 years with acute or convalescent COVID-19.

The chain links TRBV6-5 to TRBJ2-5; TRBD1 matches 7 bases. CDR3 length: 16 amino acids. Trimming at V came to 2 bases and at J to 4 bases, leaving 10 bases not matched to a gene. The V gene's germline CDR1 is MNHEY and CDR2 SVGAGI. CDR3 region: CASSYEGASDLETQYF. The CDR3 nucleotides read TGTGCCAGCAGTTACGAGGGGGCGTCCGATCTAGAGACCCAGTACTTC.

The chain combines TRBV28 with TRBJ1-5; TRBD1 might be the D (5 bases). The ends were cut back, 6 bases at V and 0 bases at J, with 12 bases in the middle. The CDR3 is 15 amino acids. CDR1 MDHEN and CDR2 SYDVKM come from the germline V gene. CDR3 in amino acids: CASSEQAFSNQPQHF. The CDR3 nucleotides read TGTGCCAGCAGCGAACAGGCGTTTAGCAATCAGCCCCAGCATTTT.

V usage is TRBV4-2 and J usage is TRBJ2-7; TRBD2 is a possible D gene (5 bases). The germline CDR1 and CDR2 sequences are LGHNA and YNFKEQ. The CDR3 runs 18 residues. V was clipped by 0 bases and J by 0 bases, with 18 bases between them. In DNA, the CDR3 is TGTGCCAGCAGCCAAGATCTGGCCGGGGTTGCGGTCTCCTACGAGCAGTACTTC. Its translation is CASSQDLAGVAVSYEQYF.

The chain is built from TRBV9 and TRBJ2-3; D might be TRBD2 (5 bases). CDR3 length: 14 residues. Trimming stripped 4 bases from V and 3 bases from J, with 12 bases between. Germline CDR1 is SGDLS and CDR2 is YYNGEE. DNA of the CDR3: TGTGCCAGCAGCACAATCCCGGGGACAGATACGCAGTATTTT. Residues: CASSTIPGTDTQYF.

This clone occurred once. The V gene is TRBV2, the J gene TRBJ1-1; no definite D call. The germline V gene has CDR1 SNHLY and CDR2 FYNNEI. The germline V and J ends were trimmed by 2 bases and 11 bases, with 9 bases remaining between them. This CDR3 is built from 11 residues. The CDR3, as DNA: TGTGCCAGCAGTGAATCTGTTGCGGCTTTCTTT. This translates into CASSESVAAFF.

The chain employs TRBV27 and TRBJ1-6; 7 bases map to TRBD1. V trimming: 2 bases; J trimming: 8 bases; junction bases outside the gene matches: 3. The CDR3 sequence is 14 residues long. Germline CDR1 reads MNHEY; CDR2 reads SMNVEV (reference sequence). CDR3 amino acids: CASSLVDRYSPLHF. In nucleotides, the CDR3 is TGTGCCAGCAGTTTAGTGGACAGGTATTCACCCCTCCACTTT.

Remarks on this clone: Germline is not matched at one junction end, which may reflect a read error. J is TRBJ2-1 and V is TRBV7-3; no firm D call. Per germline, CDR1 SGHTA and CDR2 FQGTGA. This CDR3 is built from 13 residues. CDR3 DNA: TGTGCCAGCAGCCTAACACAGTCCAATGAGCAGTTCTTC. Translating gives CASSLTQSNEQFF.

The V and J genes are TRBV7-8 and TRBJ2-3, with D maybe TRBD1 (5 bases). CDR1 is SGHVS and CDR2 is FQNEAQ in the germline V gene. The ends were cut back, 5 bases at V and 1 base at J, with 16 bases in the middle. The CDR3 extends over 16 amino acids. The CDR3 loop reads CASSQLMGPGTDTQYF. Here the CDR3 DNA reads TGTGCCAGCAGCCAACTGATGGGGCCAGGCACAGATACGCAGTATTTT.

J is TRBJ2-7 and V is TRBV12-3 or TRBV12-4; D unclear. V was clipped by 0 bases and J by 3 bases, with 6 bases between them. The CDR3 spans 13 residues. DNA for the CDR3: TGTGCCAGCAGTTTAGCGCTCGGCTACGAGCAGTACTTC. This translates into CASSLALGYEQYF.

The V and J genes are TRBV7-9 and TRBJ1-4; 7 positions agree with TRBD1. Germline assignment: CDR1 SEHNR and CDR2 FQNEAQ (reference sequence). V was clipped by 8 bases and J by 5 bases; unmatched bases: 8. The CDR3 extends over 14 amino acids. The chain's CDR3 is CASSWAGGNEKLFF. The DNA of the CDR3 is TGTGCCAGCTCTTGGGCAGGGGGGAATGAAAAACTGTTTTTT.

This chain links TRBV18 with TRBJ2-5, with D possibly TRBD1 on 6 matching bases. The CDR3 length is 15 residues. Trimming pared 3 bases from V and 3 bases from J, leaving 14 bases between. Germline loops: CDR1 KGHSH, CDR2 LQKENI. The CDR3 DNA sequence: TGTGCCAGCTCACCGCCCAAAACAGGGAAAGAGACCCAGTACTTC. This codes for CASSPPKTGKETQYF.

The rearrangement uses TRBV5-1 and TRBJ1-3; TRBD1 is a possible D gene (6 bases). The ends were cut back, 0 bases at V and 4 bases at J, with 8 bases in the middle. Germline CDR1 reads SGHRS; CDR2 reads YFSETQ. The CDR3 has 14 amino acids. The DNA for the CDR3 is TGCGCCAGCAGCTTGGTCCAGGGGGGAAACACCATATATTTT. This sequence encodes CASSLVQGGNTIYF.